This T cell receptor beta chain was identified in a study of shared T cell receptors in the human thymus. For this clone: The junction departs from germline at one end; a sequencing error may be responsible.

This table comes from immunoSEQ multiplex PCR, and its TCRdb copy is limited to in-frame clones, with some not included. The sample holds 700,000 to 750,000 clones, 80% to 90% seen once. The same sample was also used in a study of human thymus T cells. As that study records: Thymus specimens were resections from corrective heart surgery.

The receptor was derived from a girl under three years old with a congenital heart defect. The source material was thymocytes.

The CDR3 sequence is CSVEPGTSGGQWNEQLF. CDR3 sequence (DNA): TGCAGCGTTGAACCCGGGACTAGCGGGGGCCAATGGAATGAGCAGCTCTTC. J is TRBJ2-1 and V is TRBV29-1; 14 positions match TRBD2. Germline values: CDR1 SQVTM, CDR2 ANQGSEA. The CDR3 extends over 17 amino acids.